This T cell receptor beta chain was profiled in a study of response to subunit inactivated influenza vaccine (dated 2018 in TCRdb). As for the study more broadly: Deep quantitative profiling of the T cell receptor repertoire was used in the study to follow responses to a trivalent subunit inactivated influenza vaccine.

Broader findings and caveats from the paper: According to the authors, only a limited number of new T cells may be recruited by each seasonal influenza vaccination.

Library method: RT-PCR. Instrument used: Illumina HiSeq 2500. TCRdb ran its own pipeline on the public reads, namely fastp trimming at Q25 and MiXCR clone calling, and kept in-frame beta chains. One record per CDR3 amino acid sequence lists the most common genes and DNA. For this sample the table gives about 540,000 distinct CDR3 sequences, of which around 15% were detected only once. The ten largest clones represent approximately 12% of the sample. The CDR3 contains 16 residues, cysteine and phenylalanine counted. Only the CDR3 DNA is retained, 48 bases long and in frame from the first base. V is pruned by 3 bases and J by 3 bases, leaving 10 bases of the junction without a gene match. Sequences SGDLS (CDR1) and YYNGEE (CDR2) are obtained from the germline V gene. Notes on this clonotype: Its cognate antigen has yet to be identified. Base qualities are not at hand, and no much larger clone is one base apart.

The chain couples TRBV9 to TRBJ2-3; 7 central nucleotides agree with TRBD1. The TCR was taken from a man aged 50 to 59 who received an inactivated influenza vaccine. Donor details come from another sample of the same person, matched by shared clones. Sample: PBMCs from blood, taken 12 days after vaccination. The CDR3 region has the sequence CASSGKDRKITDTQYF. Read as DNA, the sequence is TGTGCCAGCAGCGGCAAGGACAGGAAAATAACAGATACGCAGTATTTT.